The present TCR beta chain was sequenced within a study of shared T cell receptors in the human thymus. TCRdb's table, derived via immunoSEQ multiplex PCR, lists solely in-frame clones and lacks some. The top ten hold more than 0.01% of the sample, which has approximately 490,000 clones, approximately 78% seen once. Deletions cut 7 bases from V and 1 base from J, with 7 bases between. CDR1 is WSHSY and CDR2 is SAAADI in the germline V gene. This CDR3 has 13 residues. These same records also appear under a second study, on human thymus T cells. That study adds: The sample donors, healthy Finnish infants, were having corrective surgery for congenital heart defects. Thymus pieces cut out during corrective heart surgery were the tissue that was used. Repertoires sampled from thymus and blood appeared biased in V and J gene usage.

This clonotype was sampled from a boy under two years old with a congenital heart defect. Sequenced material: thymocytes. This chain links TRBV10-2 with TRBJ2-2; D call uncertain. CDR3 DNA sequence: TGCGCCAGCAATCCAGGGAACACCGGGGAGCTGTTTTTT. Encoded protein: CASNPGNTGELFF.